Given below is one T cell receptor (beta chain) in context. No antigen is known for it. No much larger clonotype is one base removed from it; base qualities were not supplied. At one collaborating source in Seattle, patients were enrolled during active infection and were followed longitudinally through the course of disease. Each collaborating institution followed its own protocols to collect whole blood in K2EDTA tubes. For TCRbeta analysis, collaborator samples were shipped as frozen whole blood, as isolated PBMCs, or as DNA extracted from either sample type. The sample is drawn from a study of blood T cell repertoires in COVID-19 (dated by TCRdb to 2018 to 2021). General notes on the study: The collaborator samples originated in the United States, Italy and Spain and spanned the acute and convalescent phases of COVID-19. The prospective study material was composed of cDNA or gDNA derived from T cells, B-cell-depleted T cells, or PBMCs. HLA class I and class II types, where available, came from metadata supplied by the sample provider rather than from assay-based typing. Sample metadata almost always included a de-identified subject ID, COVID-19 status, age in years and sex. The repertoires were released in a freely available public database meant as a resource for research on the immune response to SARS-CoV-2. Deeply sampled blood TCRbeta repertoires from subjects exposed to, actively infected with, or recovered from COVID-19 were included in the dataset. The samples were drawn from the first 160 participants of the ongoing ImmuneRACE study and from some 1,300 subjects provided by 6 global collaborators.

Results and caveats for the whole study, not just this receptor: Clinical and demographic metadata were provided uncurated, with the amount varying by source and participant.

The immunoSEQ Assay, a bias-controlled multiplex PCR, was used to amplify TCRbeta CDR3 regions from genomic DNA. Per the source publication's procedure: Nucleated cell counts per sample were estimated from amplification of reference gene primers within the assay. To quantify the absolute abundance of each unique TCRbeta CDR3 rearrangement, sequence reads were collapsed and filtered. For each sample, productive Simpson clonality was calculated as the square root of Simpson's diversity index over productive rearrangements. TCRdb obtained this table from immuneACCESS and retained in-frame rearrangements with V and J assigned. These tables miss some clones; where compared with another copy, unresolved V genes account for less than half of the shortfall, and the remainder is unexplained. Clone size and V and J calls were adopted from that table, with D and trimming inferred from the DNA. This sample gives fewer than 600,000 clones in total; about 88% of them show up just once. 0.7% to 1% of the sample rests with the top ten.

Looking up the germline V gene yields CDR1 SGHTA and CDR2 FQGTGA. Relative to germline, V is 2 bases shorter and J is 6 bases shorter, with 9 bases between their ends. CDR3 length: 13 amino acids, cysteine to phenylalanine. CDR3 DNA is the only sequence kept; it has 39 bases, read in frame from the first base. Sequencing was done on a sample of peripheral blood. This clonotype was sampled from a man between 18 and 35 years old with COVID-19, enrolled during active disease. The receptor chain draws on TRBV7-3 and TRBJ2-3, with a weak D call of TRBD2 (5 bases match). The base sequence is TGTGCCAGCAGCTTAGATCCGGGGGATACGCAGTATTTT. Its product reads: CASSLDPGDTQYF.